This TCR beta chain was identified during a study of Tregs in tolerant kidney transplant recipients. Unstimulated Tregs (CD4+CD25+CD127-) and CD4+CD25- non-Tregs were sorted from PBMCs. Germline CDR1 is MNHEY and CDR2 is SVGAGI. V shed 7 bases and J shed 1 base, with 14 bases lying between them. The CDR3 length is 14 residues. Study conclusions and caveats: This study did not directly address biological reproducibility. Few patients were studied, so findings need validation in larger groups. Tregs expanded with activated donor B cells seemed most donor-specific.

Generated by immunoSEQ multiplex PCR, the TCRdb table keeps only in-frame clones and is missing some. The table records some 100,000 clones, roughly 93% of them present only once. Notes on this clone: Its target is unknown.

V and J are TRBV6-5 and TRBJ2-7, with TRBD1 as a possible D gene (6 bases). The material sequenced was CD4+ T cells from blood. The sequence was collected from a human donor in good health. For the CDR3, the DNA is TGTGCCAGCACCACAGGGTCTACGTCCTACGAGCAGTACTTC. Translation gives CASTTGSTSYEQYF.